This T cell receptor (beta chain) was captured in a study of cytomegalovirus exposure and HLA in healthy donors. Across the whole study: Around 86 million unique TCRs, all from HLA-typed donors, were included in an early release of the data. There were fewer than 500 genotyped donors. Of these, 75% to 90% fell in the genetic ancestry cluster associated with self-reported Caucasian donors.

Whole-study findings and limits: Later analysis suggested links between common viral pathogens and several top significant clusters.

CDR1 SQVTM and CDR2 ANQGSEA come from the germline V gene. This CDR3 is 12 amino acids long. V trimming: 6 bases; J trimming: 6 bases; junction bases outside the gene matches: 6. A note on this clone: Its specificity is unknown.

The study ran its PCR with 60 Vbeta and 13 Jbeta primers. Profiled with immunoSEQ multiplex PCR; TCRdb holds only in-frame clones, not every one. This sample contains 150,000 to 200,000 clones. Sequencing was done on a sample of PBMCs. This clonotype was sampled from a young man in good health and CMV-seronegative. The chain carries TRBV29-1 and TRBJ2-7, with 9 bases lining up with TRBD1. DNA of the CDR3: TGCAGCGTGGTTACAGGGGGCCGCGAGCAGTACTTC. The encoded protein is CSVVTGGREQYF.